The 10 T cell receptor beta chains below all came from one sample that was sequenced in a study of CD4 T cells in relation to SARS-CoV-2 and coronaviruses. The antigens these receptors bind are not known. Assay used: immunoSEQ multiplex PCR; TCRdb lists only in-frame clones, some missing. Among 18,000 or so clones listed, approximately 78% were seen once. The unexposed donors gave CD4+ T cells in 2011-2018, prior to COVID-19. Isolation of CD4+ T cells took place after about 9 days in culture. Sequenced sample: CD4+ T cells from PBMCs, cultured in vitro. The receptor source for this set is a human donor in good health.

This chain joins TRBV7-8 and TRBJ1-5; D gene uncertain. The V and J ends lost 1 base and 9 bases respectively, with 10 bases between them. Looked up from germline, CDR1 is SGHVS and CDR2 is FQNEAQ. The CDR3 is 13 amino acids. The CDR3 nucleotides are TGTGCCAGCAGCTTAGAGGGCCATCGGCCCCAGCATTTT. Translation gives CASSLEGHRPQHF.

The chain has TRBV29-1 and TRBJ2-1; 10 nucleotides match TRBD2. CDR3 length equals 14 residues. CDR1 is SQVTM, CDR2 ANQGSEA, per germline. V lost 7 bases, J lost 4 bases, and 7 bases stayed unmatched. The CDR3 spells CSALRLAGYNEQFF. The CDR3 region has the DNA TGCAGCGCGCTTAGACTAGCGGGTTACAATGAGCAGTTCTTC.

The chain combines TRBV9 with TRBJ1-1, with D possibly TRBD1 on 6 matching bases. V lost 0 bases and J lost 5, with 14 bases in between. CDR3 length equals 15 residues. Germline CDR1 SGDLS, CDR2 YYNGEE. The CDR3 protein is CASSVEDSWVTEAFF. In nucleotides, the CDR3 is TGTGCCAGCAGCGTAGAGGACAGTTGGGTTACTGAAGCTTTCTTT.

The V call is TRBV28, the J call TRBJ1-1, with a possible D match to TRBD1 (6 bases). CDR3 length: 11 residues. CDR1 is MDHEN and CDR2 is SYDVKM in the germline V gene. V was shortened by 8 bases and J by 3 bases, with 7 bases between the two germline ends. For the CDR3, the DNA is TGTGCCAGCGCAGGGGACACTGAAGCTTTCTTT. This gives the protein CASAGDTEAFF.

The chain has TRBV5-1 and TRBJ1-2; D may be TRBD1 (6 bases). Germline CDR1 and CDR2: SGHRS and YFSETQ. The CDR3 has 16 residues. V dropped 4 bases and J dropped 3 bases, with 19 bases sitting between them. The CDR3 loop reads CASSPGSPGGHYGYTF. Written as DNA, the CDR3 is TGCGCCAGCAGCCCGGGTTCTCCCGGGGGCCACTATGGCTACACCTTC.

V is TRBV11-2 and J is TRBJ1-1; D is perhaps TRBD1 (6 bases). CDR1 SGHAT and CDR2 FQNNGV come from the germline V gene. The CDR3 covers 14 residues. V was trimmed by 1 base and J by 10 bases, leaving 16 bases between them. CDR3 bases: TGTGCCAGCAGCTTAGTGCACAGGGCCGGGGGAGCTTTCTTT. This sequence encodes CASSLVHRAGGAFF.

This clone was observed a few times. The V and J genes are TRBV24-1 and TRBJ2-2; D might be TRBD1 (5 bases). The CDR3 covers 15 residues. The germline CDR1 and CDR2 sequences are KGHDR and SFDVKD. Deletions cut 3 bases from V and 3 bases from J, with 10 bases between. The CDR3 DNA reads as TGTGCCACCAGTGATGGTTCACAGGACACCGGGGAGCTGTTTTTT. Translation: CATSDGSQDTGELFF.

CDR3 residues: CASSVEGMGAADTQYF. In DNA, the CDR3 is TGTGCCAGCAGCGTAGAGGGGATGGGGGCCGCAGATACGCAGTATTTT. This chain uses TRBV9 with TRBJ2-3, with D maybe TRBD1 (6 bases). This CDR3 has 16 amino acids. Germline CDR1 is SGDLS and CDR2 is YYNGEE. Trimming removed 0 bases from V and 4 bases from J, with 15 bases in between.

This clone was found a few times. The chain has TRBV7-9 and TRBJ1-4; 11 bases agree with TRBD1. The CDR3 has 14 amino acids. V shed 4 bases and J 7 bases; nucleotides not matched to a gene: 2. Germline CDR1 SEHNR, CDR2 FQNEAQ (reference sequence). The DNA for the CDR3 is TGTGCCAGCAGCTACGGGACAGGGGGTGAAAAACTGTTTTTT. As protein: CASSYGTGGEKLFF.

The chain combines TRBV5-1 with TRBJ1-2, with 8 bases identical to TRBD1. The V gene's germline CDR1 is SGHRS and CDR2 YFSETQ. V dropped 4 bases and J dropped 7; count of bases not matched to a gene: 6. The CDR3 length is 13 residues. The CDR3: CASSPTGAGGYTF. For the CDR3, the DNA is TGCGCCAGCAGCCCGACAGGGGCCGGTGGCTACACCTTC.